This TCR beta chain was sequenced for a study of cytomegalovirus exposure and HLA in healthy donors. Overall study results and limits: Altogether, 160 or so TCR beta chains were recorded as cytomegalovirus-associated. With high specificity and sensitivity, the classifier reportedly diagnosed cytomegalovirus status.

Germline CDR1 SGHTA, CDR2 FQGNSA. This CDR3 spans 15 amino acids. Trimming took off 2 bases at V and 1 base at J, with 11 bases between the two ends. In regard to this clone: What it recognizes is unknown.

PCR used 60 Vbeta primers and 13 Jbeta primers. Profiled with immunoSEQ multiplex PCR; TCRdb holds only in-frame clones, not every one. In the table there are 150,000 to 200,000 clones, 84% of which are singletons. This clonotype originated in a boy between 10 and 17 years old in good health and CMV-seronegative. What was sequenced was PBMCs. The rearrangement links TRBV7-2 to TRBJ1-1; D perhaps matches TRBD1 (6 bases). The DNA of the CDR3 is TGTGCCAGCAGCTTATACGAAGGGGGGAACACTGAAGCTTTCTTT. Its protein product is CASSLYEGGNTEAFF.